The rows below give T cell receptor beta chains drawn from one sample of a study of early T cells in non-severe SARS-CoV-2 infection. One entry per CDR3 protein results from TCRdb running MiXCR on the 5' RACE reads. The sample contains some 82,000 distinct CDR3 sequences, 5.5% to 7.5% of which appear only once. The source material was whole blood. The origin of the receptors is an adult who was a healthcare worker with PCR-confirmed SARS-CoV-2 infection or an uninfected control (not recorded which). CDR3s include the opening cysteine and the closing phenylalanine or tryptophan. The D gene is left open where the match is weak. Clone size is not always given. Where it is, it says once, few, many or a class for expanded clones.

j_call v_call clone_size d_call cdr3_nt cdr3_aa
TRBJ1-1 TRBV30 many . TGTGCCTGGAATTCAGGGGTGAAGGACACTGAAGCTTTCTTT CAWNSGVKDTEAFF
TRBJ2-3 TRBV2 . . TGTGCCAGCAGTGAGGTCCGGACTAGCACAGATACGCAGTATTTT CASSEVRTSTDTQYF
TRBJ1-1 TRBV9 . . TGTGCCAGCAGCGTAGATGGCGTCGTTGGGACTGAAGCTTTCTTT CASSVDGVVGTEAFF
TRBJ2-1 TRBV9 few TRBD2 TGTGCCAGCAGCGTAGGCGGCGGGAGGGCCAGCAATGAGCAGTTCTTC CASSVGGGRASNEQFF
TRBJ1-2 TRBV25-1 many . TGTGCCAGCATCCCGCGGGGGGTTAACTATGGCTACACCTTC CASIPRGVNYGYTF
TRBJ2-4 TRBV7-9 many TRBD1 TGTGCCAGCAGCTTCCCGGGACAGGCGAAAAACATTCAGTACTTC CASSFPGQAKNIQYF
TRBJ2-1 TRBV20-1 many TRBD2 TGCAGTGCTAGGGTAGGGACTAGCCCAAACCGGGAGCAGTTCTTC CSARVGTSPNREQFF
TRBJ2-3 TRBV6-1 few . TGTGCCAGCAGTGTTAACCTGGGGACAGATACGCAGTATTTT CASSVNLGTDTQYF
TRBJ2-1 TRBV5-6 few TRBD1 TGTGCCAGCAGCTTCCTAGGGACAGGGGGAGAAGAGCAGTTCTTC CASSFLGTGGEEQFF
TRBJ1-1 TRBV2 many TRBD1 TGTGCCAGCGGACAGGGAGATACTGAAGCTTTCTTT CASGQGDTEAFF
TRBJ2-1 TRBV7-2 many . TGTGCCAGCAGCGAACCCGACACAATCTCCTACAATGAGCAGTTCTTC CASSEPDTISYNEQFF
TRBJ2-1 TRBV7-2 many . TGTGCCAGCAGCCCAGGGGTCGGGAGGAGAGGTGAGCAGTTCTTC CASSPGVGRRGEQFF
TRBJ2-3 TRBV5-4 many TRBD1 TGTGCCAGCAGCCCGGACAGGGCGGTGGCAGATACGCAGTATTTT CASSPDRAVADTQYF
TRBJ1-1 TRBV11-2 . TRBD1 TGTGCCAGCAGCTTGGGGACAGGGGGTTATGAGTCGTTTAACACTGAAGCTTTCTTT CASSLGTGGYESFNTEAFF
TRBJ2-7 TRBV5-4 many . TGTGCCAGCAGCTTACCTGAGGGGCGCGAGCAGTACTTC CASSLPEGREQYF